This T cell receptor (beta chain) was documented in a study of T cell responses to AZD1222 COVID-19 vaccine. Study-level results: Most donors were white British and more were female, and clonal diversity was possibly underestimated. AZD1222 recipients seropositive at baseline numbered only 6 or 7.

Comment on this clone: Its specificity is not known.

The ends were cut back, 3 bases at V and 4 bases at J, with 9 bases in the middle. CDR3 length: 13 amino acids. Germline V lookup: CDR1 SGHDT, CDR2 YYEEEE. Sequencing was performed with immunoSEQ multiplex PCR; in TCRdb, only in-frame clones are kept and a portion is missing. Here the sample spans hundreds of thousands of clones, approximately 94% being singletons. The V gene is TRBV5-6, the J gene TRBJ2-3; D is perhaps TRBD1 (6 bases). This clonotype originated in an adult in good health. The sequencing here drew on peripheral blood, taken on day 0 of MenACWY control vaccination. CDR3 bases: TGTGCCAGCAGCTCACAGGGCTCAGATACGCAGTATTTT. Its translation is CASSSQGSDTQYF.